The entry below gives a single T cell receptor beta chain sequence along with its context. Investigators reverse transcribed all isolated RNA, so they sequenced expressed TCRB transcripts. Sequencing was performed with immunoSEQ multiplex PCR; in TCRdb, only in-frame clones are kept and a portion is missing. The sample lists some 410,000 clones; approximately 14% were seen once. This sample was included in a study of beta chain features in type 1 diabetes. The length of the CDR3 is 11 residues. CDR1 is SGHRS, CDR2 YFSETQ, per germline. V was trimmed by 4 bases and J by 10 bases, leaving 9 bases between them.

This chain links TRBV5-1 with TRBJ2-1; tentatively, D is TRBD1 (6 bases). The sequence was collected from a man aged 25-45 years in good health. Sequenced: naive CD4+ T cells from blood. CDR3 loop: CASSGGLEQFF. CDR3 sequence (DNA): TGCGCCAGCAGCGGGGGCCTGGAGCAGTTCTTC.